This is a list of T cell receptor beta chains from one sample in a study of blood T cells in healthy people across ages. TCRdb reprocessed the 5' RACE reads via MiXCR and lists one record per CDR3 protein. Of hundreds of thousands of distinct CDR3 sequences detected, around 48% appear once; the ten largest clones hold 30% to 40%. The sample comprised blood. The receptors shown here come from a woman aged 60 to 75 in good health. The CDR3 runs from the conserved cysteine through the conserved F or W. Each record gives: D gene, J gene, clone size, V gene, CDR3 protein, CDR3 DNA. The D gene is left open where the match is weak. Clone size, where shown, is once, few, many, or a class for clones that have expanded.

TRBD1,TRBJ1-2,NA,TRBV6-5,CASSYSPGQGYGYTF,TGTGCCAGCAGTTACTCGCCGGGACAGGGGTATGGCTACACCTTC
TRBD1,TRBJ2-7,NA,TRBV5-6,CASSSGGGQGLYEQYF,TGTGCCAGCAGCTCAGGCGGGGGACAGGGGCTCTACGAGCAGTACTTC
NA,TRBJ1-1,once,TRBV20-1,CSAITVTSRGTEAFF,TGCAGTGCTATTACTGTCACATCCCGAGGGACTGAAGCTTTCTTT
NA,TRBJ2-1,NA,TRBV18,CASSQGTGTVSYNEQFF,TGTGCCAGCTCACAAGGTACCGGGACCGTTTCCTACAATGAGCAGTTCTTC
NA,TRBJ2-2,NA,TRBV7-2,CASSLTTDYGLNTGELFF,TGTGCCAGCAGCTTAACCACTGACTACGGCTTAAACACCGGGGAGCTGTTTTTT
NA,TRBJ2-5,NA,TRBV20-1,CSAPAEWETQYF,TGCAGTGCTCCGGCCGAATGGGAGACCCAGTACTTC
TRBD2,TRBJ2-4,NA,TRBV28,CASSLRTSGSDLAKNIQYF,TGTGCCAGCAGTCTACGGACTAGCGGGAGCGATTTAGCCAAAAACATTCAGTACTTC
TRBD1,TRBJ1-5,NA,TRBV3-1,CASSSGQGGGQPQHF,TGTGCCAGCAGCTCGGGACAGGGGGGCGGACAGCCCCAGCATTTT
NA,TRBJ2-7,few,TRBV5-1,CASSSQGGSDYEQYF,TGCGCCAGCAGCTCCCAAGGGGGATCCGACTACGAGCAGTACTTC
TRBD2,TRBJ2-3,NA,TRBV7-9,CASSSLSGTITDTQYF,TGTGCCAGCAGCTCCCTTAGCGGGACAATCACAGATACGCAGTATTTT
NA,TRBJ2-2,few,TRBV12-5,CASGFTVTGELFF,TGTGCTAGTGGTTTTACAGTCACCGGGGAGCTGTTTTTT
TRBD2,TRBJ2-7,NA,TRBV20-1,CSARDPAGGDEQYF,TGCAGTGCTAGAGACCCAGCGGGAGGGGACGAGCAGTACTTC
TRBD2,TRBJ2-5,many,TRBV15,CATSSGGTLETQYF,TGTGCCACCAGCTCGGGAGGGACTTTGGAGACCCAGTACTTC
NA,TRBJ1-4,NA,TRBV3-1,CASSLKTGTYGRGLFF,TGTGCCAGCAGCCTCAAAACCGGGACATACGGCCGAGGGCTGTTTTTT
NA,TRBJ2-2,few,TRBV6-2/TRBV6-3,CASQPAWGAGELFF,TGTGCCAGCCAACCTGCGTGGGGAGCCGGGGAGCTGTTTTTT
NA,TRBJ2-7,NA,TRBV7-2,CASSSPSDGPQYF,TGTGCCAGCAGCTCCCCAAGTGACGGGCCCCAGTACTTC
NA,TRBJ2-5,few,TRBV15,CATSRDSAGQETQYF,TGTGCCACCAGCAGAGACTCGGCAGGCCAAGAGACCCAGTACTTC
NA,TRBJ2-5,few,TRBV7-9,CASSFPRGWEETQYF,TGTGCCAGCAGCTTTCCCAGGGGATGGGAAGAGACCCAGTACTTC
NA,TRBJ1-2,many,TRBV20-1,CSARDSKGGYTF,TGCAGTGCTAGGGACAGCAAAGGGGGCTACACCTTC
NA,TRBJ2-7,few,TRBV28,CASHGSGVKGEQYF,TGTGCCAGCCACGGGTCAGGGGTAAAAGGCGAGCAGTACTTC
NA,TRBJ2-1,NA,TRBV12-3/TRBV12-4,CASSSYTGNFGNEQFF,TGTGCCAGCAGTTCGTACACAGGGAACTTTGGCAATGAGCAGTTCTTC
TRBD1,TRBJ2-5,NA,TRBV29-1,CSVAGTGWFQYF,TGCAGCGTCGCCGGGACAGGATGGTTCCAGTACTTC
TRBD2,TRBJ2-1,NA,TRBV20-1,CSARVGGSSRNEQFF,TGCAGTGCTAGAGTTGGCGGGAGCTCGAGGAATGAGCAGTTCTTC
TRBD1,TRBJ1-5,NA,TRBV29-1,CSVAGGNSNQPQHF,TGCAGCGTCGCAGGGGGAAATAGCAATCAGCCCCAGCATTTT
TRBD2,TRBJ2-7,NA,TRBV20-1,CSASAGLTYNEQYF,TGCAGTGCTTCAGCGGGACTGACCTACAATGAGCAGTACTTC
TRBD2,TRBJ2-7,NA,TRBV30,CAWSDKLAGAYEQYF,TGTGCCTGGAGTGATAAACTAGCGGGAGCCTACGAGCAGTACTTC
TRBD1,TRBJ2-1,few,TRBV7-2,CASSLTGKQFF,TGTGCCAGCAGCTTGACAGGGAAGCAGTTCTTC
NA,TRBJ1-1,NA,TRBV20-1,CSASETGPHTEAFF,TGCAGTGCTAGCGAGACCGGGCCCCACACTGAAGCTTTCTTT
NA,TRBJ1-2,NA,TRBV6-1,CASSEAHRCGYTF,TGTGCCAGCAGTGAAGCCCACCGCTGTGGCTACACCTTC
TRBD2,TRBJ2-7,NA,TRBV7-9,CASSSPGGAAYEQYF,TGTGCCAGCAGCTCCCCCGGGGGGGCAGCCTACGAGCAGTACTTC
NA,TRBJ1-1,few,TRBV29-1,CSVEGRVSLRGAFF,TGCAGCGTTGAGGGACGGGTTTCCCTACGGGGAGCTTTCTTT
NA,TRBJ2-6,few,TRBV11-2,CASSLDLGTGANVLTF,TGTGCCAGCAGCTTAGATTTAGGAACTGGGGCCAACGTCCTGACTTTC
TRBD2,TRBJ2-7,few,TRBV6-6,CASRGTSAYEQYF,TGTGCCAGCAGGGGGACTAGCGCCTACGAGCAGTACTTC
NA,TRBJ1-2,NA,TRBV7-2,CASSLAWEYGYTF,TGTGCCAGCAGCTTAGCTTGGGAATATGGCTACACCTTC
NA,TRBJ1-1,NA,TRBV7-3,CASSFNEGMAFF,TGTGCCAGCAGCTTCAATGAGGGGATGGCTTTCTTT
NA,TRBJ2-5,few,TRBV7-9,CASSRFQETQYF,TGTGCCAGCAGCCGTTTCCAAGAGACCCAGTACTTC
NA,TRBJ2-7,NA,TRBV11-3,CASSLDTGPNYEQYF,TGTGCCAGCAGCTTAGATACGGGACCCAACTACGAGCAGTACTTC
TRBD2,TRBJ2-6,NA,TRBV5-1,CASSPTGLGSGANVLTF,TGCGCCAGCAGCCCAACAGGACTAGGCTCTGGGGCCAACGTCCTGACTTTC
TRBD1,TRBJ1-2,NA,TRBV3-1,CASSQPGRGLGGYTF,TGTGCCAGCAGCCAACCCGGCAGGGGGCTTGGTGGCTACACCTTC
TRBD2,TRBJ2-5,NA,TRBV24-1,CATSDFGVNGGTTQQETQYF,TGTGCCACCAGTGATTTTGGTGTTAACGGCGGGACTACTCAACAAGAGACCCAGTACTTC
TRBD1,TRBJ1-6,NA,TRBV2,CASSDRAPPLHF,TGTGCCAGCAGCGACAGGGCTCCACCCCTCCACTTT
NA,TRBJ1-5,few,TRBV12-3/TRBV12-4,CASSLRQVAENQPQHF,TGTGCCAGCAGTTTACGGCAGGTAGCGGAGAATCAGCCCCAGCATTTT
NA,TRBJ1-2,NA,TRBV12-3/TRBV12-4,CASSLPGGRGYTF,TGTGCCAGCAGTTTACCCGGAGGGCGAGGCTACACCTTC
TRBD2,TRBJ2-3,NA,TRBV7-9,CASGGSSDTQYF,TGTGCCAGCGGCGGGAGCTCAGATACGCAGTATTTT
TRBD1,TRBJ1-2,NA,TRBV6-1,CASSLQTGVNYGYTF,TGTGCCAGCAGTCTGCAGACAGGGGTCAACTATGGCTACACCTTC
TRBD1,TRBJ1-2,NA,TRBV28,CASSAWDRVNYGYTF,TGTGCCAGCAGTGCCTGGGACAGAGTAAACTATGGCTACACCTTC
TRBD1,TRBJ2-5,few,TRBV29-1,CSATGQGRQETQYF,TGCAGCGCAACGGGACAGGGGCGCCAAGAGACCCAGTACTTC
NA,TRBJ2-1,NA,TRBV2,CASNARSYNEQFF,TGTGCCAGCAACGCACGATCCTACAATGAGCAGTTCTTC
TRBD2,TRBJ2-3,few,TRBV9,CASSVESGRANDNTQYF,TGTGCCAGCAGCGTAGAAAGCGGGAGGGCAAACGATAATACGCAGTATTTT
TRBD1,TRBJ2-7,NA,TRBV20-1,CSASPTGPSSDEQYF,TGCAGTGCTAGTCCGACAGGGCCGAGCTCCGACGAGCAGTACTTC
NA,TRBJ2-5,few,TRBV7-2,CASSSSMIETQYF,TGTGCCAGCAGCTCGTCGATGATTGAGACCCAGTACTTC
NA,TRBJ2-1,NA,TRBV7-9,CASSLLGHEYNEQFF,TGTGCCAGCAGCTTACTAGGGCATGAGTACAATGAGCAGTTCTTC